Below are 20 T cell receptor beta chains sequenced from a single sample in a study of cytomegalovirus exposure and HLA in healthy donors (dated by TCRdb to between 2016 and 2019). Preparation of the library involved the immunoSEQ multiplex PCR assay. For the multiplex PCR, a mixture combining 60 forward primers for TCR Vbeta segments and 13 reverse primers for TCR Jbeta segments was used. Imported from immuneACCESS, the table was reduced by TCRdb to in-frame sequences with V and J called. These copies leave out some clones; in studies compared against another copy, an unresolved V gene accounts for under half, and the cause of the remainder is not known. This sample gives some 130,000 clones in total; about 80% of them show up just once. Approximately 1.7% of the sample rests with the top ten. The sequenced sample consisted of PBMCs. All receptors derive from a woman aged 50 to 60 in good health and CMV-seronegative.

The chain's CDR3 is CAWSAPGVGNTIYF. CDR3 nucleotides: TGTGCCTGGAGCGCACCGGGGGTTGGAAACACCATATATTTT. The chain carries TRBV30 and TRBJ1-3; D is perhaps TRBD1 (5 bases). This CDR3 is built from 14 residues. The V and J ends lost 3 bases and 3 bases respectively, with 12 bases between them. Germline V gives CDR1 GTSNPN, CDR2 SVGIG (reference sequence).

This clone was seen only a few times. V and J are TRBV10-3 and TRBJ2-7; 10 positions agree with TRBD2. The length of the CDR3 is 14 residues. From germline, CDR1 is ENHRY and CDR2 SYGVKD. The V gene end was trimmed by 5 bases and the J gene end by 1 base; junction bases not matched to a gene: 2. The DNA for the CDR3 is TGTGCCATCAGTCGGACTAGCGGTTCCTACGAGCAGTACTTC. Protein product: CAISRTSGSYEQYF.

The CDR3 protein is CASGGGASNQPQHF. CDR3 nucleotide sequence: TGTGCCAGCGGAGGGGGCGCAAGCAATCAGCCCCAGCATTTT. This chain connects TRBV7-2 to TRBJ1-5; 7 bases agree with TRBD1. CDR1 and CDR2 (germline): SGHTA, FQGNSA. The J segment lost 1 base and the V segment lost 8 bases, leaving 5 bases of the junction unmatched. This CDR3 region has 14 residues.

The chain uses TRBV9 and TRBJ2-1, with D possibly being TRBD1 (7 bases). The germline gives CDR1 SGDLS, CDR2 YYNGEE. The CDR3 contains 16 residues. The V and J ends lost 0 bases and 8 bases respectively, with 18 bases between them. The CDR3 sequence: CASSVVPGGSGDEQFF. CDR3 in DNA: TGTGCCAGCAGCGTAGTACCAGGGGGGAGTGGTGATGAGCAGTTCTTC.

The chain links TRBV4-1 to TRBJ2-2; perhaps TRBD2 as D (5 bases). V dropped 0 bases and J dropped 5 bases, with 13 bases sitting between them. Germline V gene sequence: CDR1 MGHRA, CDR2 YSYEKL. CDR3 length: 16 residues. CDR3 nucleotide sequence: TGCGCCAGCAGCCAAGATCGGCTAGCTCCGACCGGGGAGCTGTTTTTT. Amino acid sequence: CASSQDRLAPTGELFF.

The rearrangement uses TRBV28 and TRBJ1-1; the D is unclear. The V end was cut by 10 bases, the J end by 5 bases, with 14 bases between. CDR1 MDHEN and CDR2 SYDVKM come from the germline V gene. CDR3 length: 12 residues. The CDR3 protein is CATSTSRTEAFF. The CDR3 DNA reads TGTGCCACCTCTACCTCGAGGACTGAAGCTTTCTTT.

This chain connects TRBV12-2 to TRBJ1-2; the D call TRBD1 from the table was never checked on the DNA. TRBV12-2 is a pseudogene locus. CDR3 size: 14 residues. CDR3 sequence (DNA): TGTGCAAGTCGCGCCGGACAGGGGCAGGATGGCTACACCTTC. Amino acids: CASRAGQGQDGYTF.

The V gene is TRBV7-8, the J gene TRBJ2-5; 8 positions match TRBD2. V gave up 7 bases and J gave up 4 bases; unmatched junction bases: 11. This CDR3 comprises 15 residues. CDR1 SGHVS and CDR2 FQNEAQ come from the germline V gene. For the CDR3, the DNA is TGTGCCAGCAAACGCCGAGCCCTAGCGGGAGAGACCCAGTACTTC. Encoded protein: CASKRRALAGETQYF. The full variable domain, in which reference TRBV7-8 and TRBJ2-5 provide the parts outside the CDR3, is GAGVSQSPRYKVAKRGQDVALRCDPISGHVSLFWYQQALGQGPEFLTYFQNEAQLDKSGLPSDRFFAERPEGSVSTLKIQRTQQEDSAVYLCASKRRALAGETQYFGPGTRLLVL.

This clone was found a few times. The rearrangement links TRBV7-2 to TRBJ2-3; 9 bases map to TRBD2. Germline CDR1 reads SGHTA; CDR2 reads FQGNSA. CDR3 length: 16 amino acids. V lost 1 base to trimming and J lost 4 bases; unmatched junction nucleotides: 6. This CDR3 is CASSLDRAGGADTQYF. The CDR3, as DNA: TGTGCCAGCAGCTTAGACCGAGCGGGAGGAGCAGATACGCAGTATTTT.

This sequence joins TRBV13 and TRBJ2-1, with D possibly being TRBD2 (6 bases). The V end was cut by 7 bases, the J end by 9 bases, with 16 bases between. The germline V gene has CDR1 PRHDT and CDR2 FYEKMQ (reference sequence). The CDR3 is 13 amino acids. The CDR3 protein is CASKGRAGGEQFF. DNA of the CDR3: TGTGCCAGCAAGGGTCGAGCGGGCGGTGAGCAGTTCTTC.

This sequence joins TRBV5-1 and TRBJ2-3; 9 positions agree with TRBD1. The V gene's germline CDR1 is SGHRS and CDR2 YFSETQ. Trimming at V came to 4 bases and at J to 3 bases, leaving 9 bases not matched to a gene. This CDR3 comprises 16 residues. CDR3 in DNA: TGCGCCAGCAGCCCTACGACAGGGGGTTTGACAGATACGCAGTATTTT. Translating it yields CASSPTTGGLTDTQYF. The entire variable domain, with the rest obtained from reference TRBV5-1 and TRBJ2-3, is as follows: KAGVTQTPRYLIKTRGQQVTLSCSPISGHRSVSWYQQTPGQGLQFLFEYFSETQRNKGNFPGRFSGRQFSNSRSEMNVSTLELGDSALYLCASSPTTGGLTDTQYFGPGTRLTVL.

CDR3 DNA: TGTGCCAGCAGCTCAAGAGGGGGCGAGGCTGGGGCCAACGTCCTGACTTTC. Translation gives CASSSRGGEAGANVLTF. The chain carries TRBV21-1 and TRBJ2-6; TRBD1 is taken as the D call from the table, unchecked against the DNA. TRBV21-1 is a recognized pseudogene. The CDR3 consists of 17 residues.

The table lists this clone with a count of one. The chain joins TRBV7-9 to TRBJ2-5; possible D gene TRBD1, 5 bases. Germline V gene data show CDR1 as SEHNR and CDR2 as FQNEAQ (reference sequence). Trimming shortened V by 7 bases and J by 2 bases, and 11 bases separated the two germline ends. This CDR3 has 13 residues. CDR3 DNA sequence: TGTGCCAGCACCTCACGACAGCAAGAGACCCAGTACTTC. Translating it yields CASTSRQQETQYF.

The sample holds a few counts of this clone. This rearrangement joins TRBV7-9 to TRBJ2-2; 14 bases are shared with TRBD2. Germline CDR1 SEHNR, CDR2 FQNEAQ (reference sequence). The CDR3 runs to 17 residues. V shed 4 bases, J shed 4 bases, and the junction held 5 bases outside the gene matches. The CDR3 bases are TGTGCCAGCAGCTCCTTGGGGACTAGCGGGAGCACCGGGGAGCTGTTTTTT. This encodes CASSSLGTSGSTGELFF.

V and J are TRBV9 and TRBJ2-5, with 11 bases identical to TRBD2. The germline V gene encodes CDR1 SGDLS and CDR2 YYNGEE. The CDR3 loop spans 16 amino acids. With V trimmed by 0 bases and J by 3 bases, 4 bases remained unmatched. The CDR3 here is CASSVGPGLAEETQYF. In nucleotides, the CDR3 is TGTGCCAGCAGCGTAGGGCCGGGACTAGCGGAAGAGACCCAGTACTTC.

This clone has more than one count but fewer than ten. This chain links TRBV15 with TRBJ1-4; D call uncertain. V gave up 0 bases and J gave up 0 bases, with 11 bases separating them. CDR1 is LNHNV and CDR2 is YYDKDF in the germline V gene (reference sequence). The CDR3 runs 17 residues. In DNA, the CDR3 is TGTGCCACCAGCAGAGATCCTGGCGGAGCAACTAATGAAAAACTGTTTTTT. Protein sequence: CATSRDPGGATNEKLFF.

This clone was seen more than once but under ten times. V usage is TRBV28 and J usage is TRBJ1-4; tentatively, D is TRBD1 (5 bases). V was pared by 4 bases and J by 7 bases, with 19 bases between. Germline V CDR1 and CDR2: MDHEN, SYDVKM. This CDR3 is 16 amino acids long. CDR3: CASSSPGLSYGEKLFF. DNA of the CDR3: TGTGCCAGCAGTTCGCCGGGACTGAGCTATGGTGAAAAACTGTTTTTT.

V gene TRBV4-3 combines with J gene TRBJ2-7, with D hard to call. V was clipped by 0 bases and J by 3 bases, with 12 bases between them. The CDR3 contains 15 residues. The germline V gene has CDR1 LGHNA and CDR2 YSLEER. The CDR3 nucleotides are TGCGCCAGCAGCCAAGAGGCCACTACTAACTACGAGCAGTACTTC. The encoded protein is CASSQEATTNYEQYF.

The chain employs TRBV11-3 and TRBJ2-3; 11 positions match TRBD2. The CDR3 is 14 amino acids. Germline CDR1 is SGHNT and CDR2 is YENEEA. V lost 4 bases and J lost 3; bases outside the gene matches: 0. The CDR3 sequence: CASSWTSGTDTQYF. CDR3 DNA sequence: TGTGCCAGCAGCTGGACTAGCGGGACAGATACGCAGTATTTT.

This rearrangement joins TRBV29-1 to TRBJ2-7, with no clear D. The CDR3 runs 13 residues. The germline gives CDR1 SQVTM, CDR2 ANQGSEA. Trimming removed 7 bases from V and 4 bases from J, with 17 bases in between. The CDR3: CSARWLCRYEQYV. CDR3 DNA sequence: TGCAGCGCCCGCTGGCTTTGCAGGTACGAGCAGTACGTC.